This TCR beta chain originates from a study of blood T cells in healthy people across ages. This CDR3 is 18 amino acids long. Germline CDR1 reads MNHNS; CDR2 reads SASEGT. The ends lost 2 bases at V and 6 bases at J; junction bases unmatched: 16. A word on this clonotype: Antigen: not known.

A second PCR, run for about 7 to 11 cycles, used a sample-barcoded 5' primer plus a J-beta primer mix. TCRdb processed the 5' RACE reads anew with MiXCR; each CDR3 protein has one entry. The sample records about 1.6 million distinct CDR3 sequences, around 36% being singletons. Study-wide results and limits: Because donor CMV status was unknown, expanded clonotype changes were possibly confounded. Unsorted PBMCs blocked a conclusive comparison of naive and antigen-experienced cells. It was held that the diversity estimates obtained from one million T cells were underestimates.

Sequenced: blood. This chain links TRBV6-1 with TRBJ1-5; 7 bases match TRBD1. This TCR came from a woman in her thirties in good health. In nucleotides, the CDR3 is TGTGCCAGCAGTGAATCCCTAAGGGGGCGCGACTGGGGTCAGCCCCAGCATTTT. Protein: CASSESLRGRDWGQPQHF.